What follows are 7 T cell receptor beta chains derived from one specimen sequenced in a study of cytomegalovirus exposure and HLA in healthy donors. Vbeta (60) and Jbeta (13) primers were used in the PCR. TCRdb's table, derived via immunoSEQ multiplex PCR, lists solely in-frame clones and lacks some. The sample consists of about 160,000 clones, around 76% of them appearing once. The specimen sequenced was PBMCs. The source of these receptors is a female donor in good health and CMV-seronegative.

A few counts support this clone. The chain couples TRBV5-1 to TRBJ2-2, with 8 bases aligning to TRBD1. CDR3 length: 16 amino acids. The trim removed 4 bases at V and 0 bases at J, leaving 5 bases unmatched. Germline V CDR1 and CDR2: SGHRS, YFSETQ. The CDR3 loop reads CASSRGQGSNTGELFF. In nucleotides, the CDR3 is TGCGCCAGCAGCCGAGGACAGGGTTCGAACACCGGGGAGCTGTTTTTT.

The chain couples TRBV6-5 to TRBJ1-2; D unresolved. Germline-derived CDR1 and CDR2 are MNHEY and SVGAGI. CDR3 size: 14 residues. V lost 5 bases, J lost 2 bases, and 12 bases lay in between. The DNA of the CDR3 is TGTGCCAGCAGTCCCCTTAACAGCAACTATGGCTACACCTTC. As protein: CASSPLNSNYGYTF.

This clone was observed a single time. The chain carries TRBV14 and TRBJ1-2, with TRBD1 as a possible D gene (6 bases). V gave up 3 bases and J gave up 4 bases, with 18 bases separating them. The germline V gene has CDR1 SGHDN and CDR2 FVKESK. This CDR3 has 16 amino acids. The CDR3 sequence is CASSQERRPGAYGYTF. The CDR3 bases are TGTGCCAGCAGCCAGGAAAGACGGCCAGGGGCCTATGGCTACACCTTC. Based on the CDR3 plus reference TRBV14 and TRBJ1-2, the full variable domain is EAGVTQFPSHSVIEKGQTVTLRCDPISGHDNLYWYRRVMGKEIKFLLHFVKESKQDESGMPNNRFLAERTGGTYSTLKVQPAELEDSGVYFCASSQERRPGAYGYTFGSGTRLTVV.

The genes are TRBV27 and TRBJ2-7; 7 bases are shared with TRBD2. Germline CDR1 MNHEY, CDR2 SMNVEV (reference sequence). This CDR3 region has 14 residues. V lost 6 bases and J lost 2; bases outside the gene matches: 7. CDR3 sequence reads: CASRNSGLPYEQYF. The CDR3 DNA is TGTGCCAGCAGAAATAGCGGGTTGCCCTACGAGCAGTACTTC.

The chain joins TRBV2 to TRBJ1-5; the D gene is possibly TRBD1 (6 bases). Trimming took 1 base from V and 1 from J, leaving 11 bases between them. Germline V gene data show CDR1 as SNHLY and CDR2 as FYNNEI. There are 16 residues in the CDR3. The CDR3 is CASSEGQAISNQPQHF. DNA of the CDR3: TGTGCCAGCAGTGAAGGACAGGCCATCAGCAATCAGCCCCAGCATTTT.

In DNA form, the CDR3 reads TGCGCCAGCAGCTTGGTTCCTACGAGCTCCTACAATGAGCAGTTCTTC. It yields the protein CASSLVPTSSYNEQFF. V gene TRBV5-1 combines with J gene TRBJ2-1; no clear D. Germline CDR1 reads SGHRS; CDR2 reads YFSETQ. The CDR3 sequence is 16 residues long. The V and J ends lost 0 bases and 0 bases respectively, with 10 bases between them.

The chain is built from TRBV9 and TRBJ1-2; D is possibly TRBD1 (5 bases). The V end lost 6 bases, the J end lost 5 bases, and 14 bases lay between the germline ends. CDR1 SGDLS and CDR2 YYNGEE come from the germline V gene. This CDR3 has 13 amino acids. The CDR3 DNA is TGTGCCAGCACCCGCCAGGGCCTTTATGGCTACACCTTC. Amino acid sequence: CASTRQGLYGYTF.